One and the same sample provided the 25 T cell receptor beta chains below, sequenced in a study of molecular identifiers for immune sequencing clone quantification. TCRdb reprocessed the PCR reads with MiXCR, giving one entry per CDR3 protein. The repertoire holds about 500,000 distinct CDR3 sequences, with over 20% as singletons. Sequenced sample: naive CD8+ T cells from blood, with Jurkat cell RNA spiked in. Subset specified: FACS-sorted CD8+CD4-CCR7+CD45RA+ naive T cells. All receptors come from a human donor in good health. Some libraries in this study had Jurkat cell RNA spiked in.

The sample holds one count of this clonotype. The chain combines TRBV27 with TRBJ2-7; 9 bases agree with TRBD1. V was clipped by 7 bases and J by 6 bases; unmatched bases: 13. Germline values: CDR1 MNHEY, CDR2 SMNVEV (reference sequence). This CDR3 has 15 amino acids. CDR3 amino acids: CASTPGGQGVCEQYF. The CDR3 nucleotides are TGTGCCAGCACCCCCGGGGGACAGGGCGTCTGCGAGCAGTACTTC.

The rearrangement joins TRBV7-9 to TRBJ2-7; the D is unclear. V gave up 2 bases and J gave up 4 bases, with 9 bases separating them. This CDR3 contains 13 residues. Germline V gene lookup returns CDR1 SEHNR and CDR2 FQNEAQ (reference sequence). The CDR3 protein is CASSLPAHYEQYF. The CDR3 coding sequence is TGTGCCAGCAGCTTACCCGCCCATTACGAGCAGTACTTC.

V is TRBV13 and J is TRBJ2-2; TRBD2 aligns across 12 bases. The CDR3 sequence is 15 residues long. V lost 3 bases to trimming and J lost 5 bases; unmatched junction nucleotides: 1. Per the germline V gene, CDR1 is PRHDT and CDR2 is FYEKMQ (reference sequence). This chain's CDR3 is CASSFGLAGTGELFF. Written as DNA, the CDR3 is TGTGCCAGCAGCTTCGGACTAGCGGGGACCGGGGAGCTGTTTTTT.

There are a few counts of this clonotype. The V gene is TRBV7-8, the J gene TRBJ2-2; 9 bases are a match to TRBD1. V was pared by 4 bases and J by 1 base, with 13 bases of the junction left unmatched. The CDR3 is 19 residues long. CDR1 SGHVS and CDR2 FQNEAQ come from the germline V gene. For the CDR3, the DNA is TGTGCCAGCAGCTCACAATACAGGGGGCGATTTCTGAACACCGGGGAGCTGTTTTTT. Amino acids: CASSSQYRGRFLNTGELFF.

The table lists this clonotype with many counts. The V call is TRBV5-1, the J call TRBJ2-7; the D is unclear. Trimming left V 0 bases short and J 1 base short, with 8 bases between. The CDR3 length is 14 residues. The germline V gene encodes CDR1 SGHRS and CDR2 YFSETQ. In nucleotides, the CDR3 is TGCGCCAGCAGCTTGGAGATCAATTCCTACGAGCAGTACTTC. It yields the protein CASSLEINSYEQYF. Supplemented by reference TRBV5-1 and TRBJ2-7, the full variable domain reads KAGVTQTPRYLIKTRGQQVTLSCSPISGHRSVSWYQQTPGQGLQFLFEYFSETQRNKGNFPGRFSGRQFSNSRSEMNVSTLELGDSALYLCASSLEINSYEQYFGPGTRLTVT.

This clonotype was observed a few times. The V gene is TRBV28, the J gene TRBJ1-5; perhaps TRBD1 as D (5 bases). The CDR3 is 17 amino acids. Trimming removed 2 bases at V and 4 bases at J, with 18 bases between. The germline V gene encodes CDR1 MDHEN and CDR2 SYDVKM. The CDR3 region is CASSLSGGHFLNQPQHF. The CDR3 coding sequence is TGTGCCAGCAGTTTAAGTGGAGGACACTTCTTGAATCAGCCCCAGCATTTT.

The chain is built from TRBV20-1 and TRBJ2-2; maybe TRBD1 (5 bases). Germline lookup yields CDR1 DFQATT and CDR2 SNEGSKA (reference sequence). CDR3 size: 15 residues. Trimming removed 3 bases at V and 1 base at J, with 12 bases between. The CDR3: CSASLGGQNTGELFF. CDR3 in DNA: TGCAGTGCTAGTTTAGGCGGACAGAACACCGGGGAGCTGTTTTTT.

The rearrangement uses TRBV28 and TRBJ2-7, with D perhaps TRBD1 (6 bases). Germline V gene lookup returns CDR1 MDHEN and CDR2 SYDVKM. This CDR3 is 13 amino acids long. V was cut by 3 bases and J by 7 bases, with 13 bases left in between. For the CDR3, the DNA is TGTGCCAGCAGTTTTAGCCGACAGGTAGAGCAGTACTTC. The encoded protein is CASSFSRQVEQYF.

The gene calls are TRBV18 and TRBJ1-5; D is unresolved. Germline CDR1 and CDR2: KGHSH and LQKENI. V was cut by 0 bases and J by 1 base, with 13 bases left in between. The CDR3 is made up of 17 amino acids. The CDR3 here is CASSPPLLGRSNQPQHF. DNA for the CDR3: TGTGCCAGCTCACCACCGCTGTTGGGTCGGAGCAATCAGCCCCAGCATTTT.

This clonotype was observed at least ten times. V usage is TRBV5-6 and J usage is TRBJ2-7, with TRBD1 identical over 8 bases. CDR3 length equals 16 residues. From germline, CDR1 is SGHDT and CDR2 YYEEEE. V lost 0 bases to trimming and J lost 4 bases; unmatched junction nucleotides: 9. The CDR3 region has the DNA TGTGCCAGCAGCTTGGGACCGGGACAGGCGATGTACGAGCAGTACTTC. Translating gives CASSLGPGQAMYEQYF.

In this sample, this clonotype turned up many times. This chain joins TRBV4-1 and TRBJ1-6, with D maybe TRBD1 (5 bases). CDR3 size: 14 residues. V was trimmed by 6 bases and J by 2 bases, leaving 8 bases between them. Germline V gene data show CDR1 as MGHRA and CDR2 as YSYEKL. The CDR3, as DNA: TGCGCCAGCAGGACGACAGCCTATAATTCACCCCTCCACTTT. Amino acid sequence: CASRTTAYNSPLHF.

The sample holds a few counts of this clonotype. This chain connects TRBV6-2 or TRBV6-3 to TRBJ2-7; TRBD2 agrees at 9 bases. The CDR3 runs 16 residues. Germline V gene lookup returns CDR1 MNHEY and CDR2 SVGEGT. Trimming cost V 0 bases and J 4 bases; bases outside gene matches: 7. CDR3 DNA: TGTGCCAGCAGTTACTCGATAGCTAGCGGGGAGTACGAGCAGTACTTC. It codes for CASSYSIASGEYEQYF.

The rearrangement joins TRBV4-2 to TRBJ2-3; D ambiguous. The CDR3 is made up of 16 amino acids. Trimming took off 0 bases at V and 2 bases at J, with 12 bases between the two ends. Germline V gene lookup returns CDR1 LGHNA and CDR2 YNFKEQ. This CDR3 is CASSQDLKPTTDTQYF. The DNA for the CDR3 is TGTGCCAGCAGCCAAGACCTTAAACCCACCACAGATACGCAGTATTTT.

The chain recombines TRBV19 with TRBJ2-5; tentative D call: TRBD2 (6 bases). There are 15 residues in the CDR3. The V gene lost 0 bases and the J gene lost 0 bases, with 8 bases spanning the gap. From germline, CDR1 is LNHDA and CDR2 SQIVND (reference sequence). The CDR3 bases are TGTGCCAGTAGTATAGAGGGACTGAACCAAGAGACCCAGTACTTC. Translation gives CASSIEGLNQETQYF.

The V and J genes are TRBV20-1 and TRBJ2-5, with unresolved D. The CDR3 has 11 amino acids. Per germline, CDR1 DFQATT and CDR2 SNEGSKA (reference sequence). V shed 1 base and J shed 4 bases, with 4 bases lying between them. In DNA form, the CDR3 reads TGCAGTGCTAGAGTTTCAGAGACCCAGTACTTC. Translation gives CSARVSETQYF.

With respect to this clonotype: The final CDR3 position lacks the conserved phenylalanine or tryptophan, pointing to a likely read error. The V and J genes are TRBV27 and TRBJ1-1; possibly TRBD1 for D (6 bases). Per the germline V gene, CDR1 is MNHEY and CDR2 is SMNVEV (reference sequence). The V and J ends lost 6 bases and 5 bases respectively, with 13 bases between them. The CDR3 extends over 13 amino acids. The CDR3 protein is CASSPIQGTEAFL. In DNA, the CDR3 is TGTGCCAGCAGCCCGATCCAGGGGACTGAAGCTTTCCTT.

This clonotype was picked up a small number of times. This chain joins TRBV6-5 and TRBJ2-3, with 7 bases that match TRBD2. With 5 bases clipped from V and 4 bases from J, the junction kept 6 bases outside the gene matches. CDR1 MNHEY and CDR2 SVGAGI come from the germline V gene. The CDR3 runs 14 residues. The CDR3 sequence is CASSRLAWADTQYF. The CDR3 DNA is TGTGCCAGCAGTCGACTAGCTTGGGCAGATACGCAGTATTTT.

The chain combines TRBV12-3 or TRBV12-4 with TRBJ2-5, with 9 bases lining up with TRBD2. J gave up 1 base and V 3 bases, and 6 bases lay outside the gene matches. The CDR3 runs to 16 residues. The CDR3 DNA follows: TGTGCCAGCAGTTTGATCCTAGCGGGAATCCAAGAGACCCAGTACTTC. Translating it yields CASSLILAGIQETQYF.

This clonotype appeared many times. The chain employs TRBV4-1 and TRBJ2-3, with D perhaps being TRBD1 or TRBD2 (7 bases each). The CDR3 runs 17 residues. V dropped 1 base and J dropped 2 bases, with 16 bases sitting between them. The germline V gene encodes CDR1 MGHRA and CDR2 YSYEKL. CDR3 residues: CASSQVGQGGYTDTQYF. CDR3 DNA: TGCGCCAGCAGCCAAGTAGGCCAGGGGGGGTACACAGATACGCAGTATTTT.

J is TRBJ1-6 and V is TRBV3-1; D not certain. The germline V and J ends were trimmed by 0 bases and 11 bases, with 17 bases remaining between them. Germline assignment: CDR1 LGHDT and CDR2 YNNKEL (reference sequence). This CDR3 contains 16 residues. The CDR3 sequence is CASSQDAGTFNPPLHF. The CDR3 DNA follows: TGTGCCAGCAGCCAAGACGCAGGCACTTTTAACCCACCCCTCCACTTT. The full variable domain, completed using reference TRBV3-1 and TRBJ1-6, is DTAVSQTPKYLVTQMGNDKSIKCEQNLGHDTMYWYKQDSKKFLKIMFSYNNKELIINETVPNRFSPKSPDKAHLNLHINSLELGDSAVYFCASSQDAGTFNPPLHFGNGTRLTVT.

The sample holds a few counts of this clonotype. One end of the junction is discordant with germline, which a read error may explain. The J gene is TRBJ1-1, the V gene TRBV25-1; D is unclear. CDR1 and CDR2 (germline): MGHDK, SYGVNS. The CDR3 extends over 12 amino acids. The CDR3 nucleotides read TGTGCCAGCAGTGCGATGAACACTGATGCTTTCTTT. Its translation: CASSAMNTDAFF.

The chain combines TRBV9 with TRBJ2-7; 8 nucleotides align to TRBD1. CDR1 and CDR2 from the germline V gene are SGDLS and YYNGEE. This CDR3 is 13 amino acids long. Trimming took 6 bases from V and 6 from J; bases not matched to a gene: 8. This CDR3 reads CASNNRGLGEQYF. The CDR3 DNA follows: TGTGCCAGCAACAACAGGGGGTTAGGCGAGCAGTACTTC.

In its sample, this clonotype was seen a few times. V and J are TRBV5-1 and TRBJ1-2; 10 bases map to TRBD1. Germline V lookup: CDR1 SGHRS, CDR2 YFSETQ. Trimming cost V 2 bases and J 6 bases; bases outside gene matches: 7. The CDR3 covers 15 residues. DNA for the CDR3: TGCGCCAGCAGCTTCGGGACAGGGGAGATCCATGGCTACACCTTC. It yields the protein CASSFGTGEIHGYTF. Variable domain in full (rest from reference TRBV5-1 and TRBJ1-2): KAGVTQTPRYLIKTRGQQVTLSCSPISGHRSVSWYQQTPGQGLQFLFEYFSETQRNKGNFPGRFSGRQFSNSRSEMNVSTLELGDSALYLCASSFGTGEIHGYTFGSGTRLTVV.

V usage is TRBV4-3 and J usage is TRBJ1-1; no definite D call. CDR3 length: 16 amino acids. V was trimmed by 0 bases and J by 2 bases, leaving 13 bases between them. Germline assignment: CDR1 LGHNA and CDR2 YSLEER. The DNA for the CDR3 is TGCGCCAGCAGCCAAGACTCTTTCAGTACCAACACTGAAGCTTTCTTT. It codes for CASSQDSFSTNTEAFF.

This clonotype was seen at least ten times. J is TRBJ2-7 and V is TRBV6-5; 7 bases are a match to TRBD1. Trimming took 2 bases from V and 4 from J; bases not matched to a gene: 5. CDR3 length equals 14 residues. The germline CDR1 and CDR2 sequences are MNHEY and SVGAGI. The CDR3 region has the DNA TGTGCCAGCAGTTACGCCGACAGGGAGTACGAGCAGTACTTC. This translates into CASSYADREYEQYF.